This T cell receptor beta chain came from a study of regulatory T cells in long-lasting Graves disease. Study observations and caveats: A greater number of public clonotypes (approximately 2,500) was shared by persistent patients than by new patients (about 960).

Sequencing libraries for TCR beta were prepared with iRepertoire HTBI primers and Arm-PCR of CDR3 regions. One entry per CDR3 protein results from TCRdb running MiXCR on the multiplex PCR reads. The repertoire holds 580,000 or so distinct CDR3 sequences, with 16% as singletons. The time point was: newly diagnosed GD, antithyroid drugs for less than 3 months. Following extraction of RNA from PBMCs, that RNA was used to make the TCR library. At least ten counts were recorded for this clonotype. Its antigen is unidentified. The CDR3 spans 17 residues. Germline-derived CDR1 and CDR2 are SEHNR and FQNEAQ (reference sequence). V dropped 4 bases and J dropped 5; count of bases not matched to a gene: 14. This sample also belongs to another study, concerning T cells in Graves' hyperthyroidism and ophthalmopathy.

The TCR was taken from a man aged 18-30 years with Graves disease. Sample: peripheral blood mononuclear cells (PBMCs), taken at new diagnosis, from a patient treated with antithyroid drugs. The V and J genes are TRBV7-9 and TRBJ2-5, with TRBD1 matching 9 bases. CDR3 sequence reads: CASSSPAGTGYAETQYF. The DNA for the CDR3 is TGTGCCAGCAGCTCCCCGGCCGGGACAGGGTACGCCGAGACCCAGTACTTC.